This TCR beta chain was profiled in a study of PD-L1 blockade in urothelial cancer. The overall study: Starting at some point between 2014 and 2015, patients were given atezolizumab (1,200 mg intravenously every 3 weeks). Samples of blood were analyzed 3 weeks (second dose) and 6 weeks after treatment start. Median T cell yield from blood was 130,000 to 150,000.

Libraries were prepared by immunoSEQ multiplex PCR; TCRdb keeps only in-frame clonotypes and omits some of them. Among more than 30,000 clones listed, around 89% were seen once. The sequence derives from a man in his 60s with urothelial cancer. The sequencing here drew on PBMCs, taken around atezolizumab (anti-PD-L1) treatment.

In DNA form, the CDR3 reads TGTGCCAGCAGTCGCCGGACTAGCGGGGGGGAAAGCTCCTACAATGAGCAGTTCTTC. This sequence encodes CASSRRTSGGESSYNEQFF. The rearrangement uses TRBV6-4 and TRBJ2-1, with 15 bases that match TRBD2. V lost 5 bases and J lost 0; bases outside the gene matches: 8. The CDR3 covers 19 residues. Per the germline V gene, CDR1 is MRHNA and CDR2 is SNTAGT.